A selection of T cell receptor beta chains follows, all from one sample in a study of PD-1 blockade in mismatch repair-deficient tumors. Repertoires were generated with immunoSEQ multiplex PCR, while TCRdb's copy carries only in-frame clones and drops some. The table records some 85,000 clones, approximately 80% of them present only once. Sequences were derived from peripheral blood, sampled 44 weeks after starting pembrolizumab. Every receptor here comes from an adult with mismatch repair-deficient cancer. The CDR3 runs from the conserved cysteine through the conserved F or W. The D gene is left open where the match is weak. Clone size appears in some rows only: once, few, many, or a class for an expanded clone.

>TRBV19|NA|few|TRBJ2-2
TGTGCCAGTAGGGACAGACGCACCGGGGAGCTGTTTTTT
CASRDRRTGELFF
>TRBV4-3|TRBD2|few|TRBJ2-1
TGCGCCAGCAGCCAAGATGGAGCGGGAGGAGCCTTCTTC
CASSQDGAGGAFF
>TRBV5-1|TRBD1|NA|TRBJ2-7
TGCGCCAGTAGGGGGACAGACCGCTACGAGCAGTACTTC
CASRGTDRYEQYF
>TRBV2|NA|NA|TRBJ2-1
TGTGCCAGCAACCAGGAAGGTGGGGCCCACAATGAGCAGTTCTTC
CASNQEGGAHNEQFF
>TRBV4-2|TRBD1|few|TRBJ2-1
TGTGCCAGCAGCCAAAATACAGGGGCTAATACAAATGAGCAGTTCTTC
CASSQNTGANTNEQFF
>TRBV30|NA|NA|TRBJ1-5
TGTGCCTGGAGTAGGTCGCGAGTGGGGGCCGATCAGCCCCAGCATTTT
CAWSRSRVGADQPQHF
>TRBV19|NA|NA|TRBJ1-5
TGTGCCAGTAGTTCCCGGAGCAATCAGCCCCAGCATTTT
CASSSRSNQPQHF
>TRBV6-5|TRBD1|NA|TRBJ1-2
TGTGCCAGCACCACGTGGACAGGGAACTATGGCTACACCTTC
CASTTWTGNYGYTF
>TRBV7-2|TRBD2|NA|TRBJ2-1
TGTGCCAGCCGGACTAGCGGGAGCAGTGAGCAGTTCTTC
CASRTSGSSEQFF
>TRBV7-6|NA|NA|TRBJ2-3
TGTGCCAGCAGCCCCAGGGTAGATACGCAGTATTTT
CASSPRVDTQYF
>TRBV5-4|NA|NA|TRBJ1-2
TGTGCCAGCAGCTTGGGCTATGGCTACACCTTC
CASSLGYGYTF
>TRBV29-1|NA|NA|TRBJ1-4
TGCAGCGTTGGGACTCTGGTAGGCGAAAAACTGTTTTTT
CSVGTLVGEKLFF
>TRBV5-1|NA|NA|TRBJ2-7
TGCGCCAGCAGCTTAGAGGGTTACTACGAGCAGTACTTC
CASSLEGYYEQYF
>TRBV19|TRBD1|NA|TRBJ1-1
TGTGCCAGTTGGGACAGTCAACCAACCACTGAAGCTTTCTTT
CASWDSQPTTEAFF
>TRBV10-3|NA|once|TRBJ2-3
TGTGCCATCACGGCTAGCGCCACTAGCACAGATACGCAGTATTTT
CAITASATSTDTQYF
>TRBV11-2|TRBD1|NA|TRBJ2-7
TGTGCCAGCAGCTACGGGACAGGGGGATTCTACGAGCAGTACTTC
CASSYGTGGFYEQYF
>TRBV11-3|NA|NA|TRBJ2-3
TGTGCCAGCAGCTTAGATCCCGGAGATACGCAGTATTTT
CASSLDPGDTQYF
>TRBV7-2|NA|NA|TRBJ1-5
TGTGCCAGCAGCTTAGTACGGGGAAATCAGCCCCAGCATTTT
CASSLVRGNQPQHF
>TRBV14|TRBD1|NA|TRBJ2-3
TGTGCCAGCAGCACAAACAGGGGATTCGGCACAGATACGCAGTATTTT
CASSTNRGFGTDTQYF
>TRBV7-3|NA|NA|TRBJ2-2
TGTGCCAGCAGCACTCGTAACATAGCGAACACCGGGGAGCTGTTTTTT
CASSTRNIANTGELFF
>TRBV6-5|NA|NA|TRBJ1-2
TGTGCCAGCAGTTGGGGGGGAGCCGGCTATGGCTACACCTTC
CASSWGGAGYGYTF
>TRBV5-6|TRBD1|NA|TRBJ2-3
TGTGCCAGCAGCTCCTTTGGACAGGGGGCTTCAGATACGCAGTATTTT
CASSSFGQGASDTQYF
>TRBV5-6|TRBD1|NA|TRBJ1-3
TGTGCCAGCAGTCCTACAGGGGGAACTGGAAACACCATATATTTT
CASSPTGGTGNTIYF
>TRBV7-8|NA|NA|TRBJ1-5
TGTGCCAGCAGCTTTAGTGGACCATCCGGGACAAGTTGGAATCAGCCCCAGCATTTT
CASSFSGPSGTSWNQPQHF
>TRBV7-2|TRBD1|NA|TRBJ1-1
TGTGCCAGCAGCTTAGCCAGGGGACAGCTAAGTTTAGCTTTCTTT
CASSLARGQLSLAFF
>TRBV15|NA|NA|TRBJ2-5
TGTGCCACCAGCTCACTTTGGGTGGGCGACCAAGAGACCCAGTACTTC
CATSSLWVGDQETQYF
>TRBV28|TRBD1|NA|TRBJ1-4
TGTGCCAGCAGTAGGGGGCGAGAAAAACTGTTTTTT
CASSRGREKLFF
>TRBV9|NA|NA|TRBJ1-3
TGTGCCAGCAGCGTAGTGGACGGCAACTCTGGAAACACCATATATTTT
CASSVVDGNSGNTIYF
>TRBV9|NA|NA|TRBJ2-3
TGTGCCAGCAGACCTACAGCTACTAGCACAGATACGCAGTATTTT
CASRPTATSTDTQYF
>TRBV28|NA|NA|TRBJ1-5
TGTGCCAGCAGTTGGGGGTTGGATCAGCCCCAGCATTTT
CASSWGLDQPQHF
>TRBV7-3|NA|NA|TRBJ2-3
TGTGCCAGCAGCTTAACCCACAGTACAGATACGCAGTATTTT
CASSLTHSTDTQYF
>TRBV7-9|NA|NA|TRBJ1-1
TGTGCCAGCAGCTTACTACAGACAAACACTGAAGCTTTCTTT
CASSLLQTNTEAFF
>TRBV19|NA|NA|TRBJ2-7
TGTGCCAGTAGTATCGGTCCAGACTCGGACGAGCAGTACTTC
CASSIGPDSDEQYF
>TRBV6-1|NA|NA|TRBJ1-1
TGTGCCAGCAGTGAAAGGCTTAATGAAGCTTTCTTT
CASSERLNEAFF
>TRBV2|NA|NA|TRBJ2-7
TGTGCCACCACTCGGGAGCCCTACGAGCAGTACTTC
CATTREPYEQYF
>TRBV6-1|TRBD1|few|TRBJ1-5
TGTGCCGTTGGGACAGGGCCCGATCAGCCCCAGCATTTT
CAVGTGPDQPQHF
>TRBV6-1|NA|NA|TRBJ2-2
TGTGCCAGCAGTGAAGCCACTTTCGGTCCCGGGGAGCTGTTTTTT
CASSEATFGPGELFF
>TRBV7-2|NA|NA|TRBJ2-3
TGTGCCAGCAGCCCCAGACCGAGTTTGGATACGCAGTATTTT
CASSPRPSLDTQYF
>TRBV11-2|TRBD2|NA|TRBJ2-1
TGTGCCAGCAGCTCCCTTCGGGGACTAGCGGTATACAATGAGCAGTTCTTC
CASSSLRGLAVYNEQFF
>TRBV19|NA|NA|TRBJ1-1
TGTGCCAGTACCATGGAGGGGCGGCCAGCTTTCTTT
CASTMEGRPAFF
>TRBV7-2|NA|NA|TRBJ2-2
TGTGCCAGCAGCCCTCGACCCAACTCACCCGGGGAGCTGTTTTTT
CASSPRPNSPGELFF
>TRBV6-5|NA|NA|TRBJ1-4
TGTGCCAGCAGTCGAAGCATAGGTGAAAAACTGTTTTTT
CASSRSIGEKLFF
>TRBV5-6|NA|once|TRBJ2-7
TGTGCCAGCAGCTTGCGGGGCCGAGCCTACGAGCAGTACTTC
CASSLRGRAYEQYF
>TRBV11-1|TRBD1|NA|TRBJ1-4
TGTGCCAGCAGCAGGGGACAGGACGAAAAACTGTTTTTT
CASSRGQDEKLFF
>TRBV27|TRBD1|NA|TRBJ1-2
TGTGCCAGCGGCCTTTCTCGGACAGGGGGCGCTTGGGTCTATGGCTACACCTTC
CASGLSRTGGAWVYGYTF
>TRBV9|NA|NA|TRBJ2-3
TGTGCCAGCAGCGTGGATGGAGGGGATACGCAGTATTTT
CASSVDGGDTQYF
>TRBV27|NA|few|TRBJ2-1
TGTGCCAGCAGTTTCCAGACTGAGTGGGATGAGCAGTTCTTC
CASSFQTEWDEQFF
>TRBV5-6|NA|NA|TRBJ2-1
TGTGCCAGCAGCTTCTCTGGTTCTAATGAGCAGTTCTTC
CASSFSGSNEQFF
>TRBV13|TRBD2|NA|TRBJ2-1
TGTGCCAGCAGCTTACGGGAGGAAGACAATGAGCAGTTCTTC
CASSLREEDNEQFF
>TRBV5-1|NA|once|TRBJ2-1
TGCGCCAGCAGCTTGGGACTAGTCAATGAGCAGTTCTTC
CASSLGLVNEQFF
>TRBV5-4|TRBD2|NA|TRBJ2-5
TGTGCCAGCAGCTCCCCACTAGCGGGAGTGGAGACCCAGTACTTC
CASSSPLAGVETQYF
>TRBV13|NA|NA|TRBJ1-2
TGTGCCAGCAGCTATCACTACGGGGCTGCCAATGGCTACACCTTC
CASSYHYGAANGYTF
>TRBV27|NA|NA|TRBJ2-2
TGTGCCAGCAACAAACGGGCAAACACCGGGGAGCTGTTTTTT
CASNKRANTGELFF
>TRBV9|NA|NA|TRBJ2-3
TGTGCCAGCAGCGTAGACGTAGATACGCAGTATTTT
CASSVDVDTQYF